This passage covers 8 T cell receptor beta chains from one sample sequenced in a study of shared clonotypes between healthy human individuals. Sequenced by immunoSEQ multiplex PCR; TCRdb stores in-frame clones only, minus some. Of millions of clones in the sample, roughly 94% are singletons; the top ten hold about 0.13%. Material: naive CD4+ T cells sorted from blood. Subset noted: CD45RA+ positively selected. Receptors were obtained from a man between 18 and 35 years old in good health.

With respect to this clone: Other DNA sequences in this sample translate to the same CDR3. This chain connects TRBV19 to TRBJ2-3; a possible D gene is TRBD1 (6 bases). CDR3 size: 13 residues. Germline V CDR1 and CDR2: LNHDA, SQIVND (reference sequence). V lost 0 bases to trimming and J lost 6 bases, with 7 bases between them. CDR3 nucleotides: TGTGCCAGTAGTATAGATAGGGGGGATACGCAGTATTTT. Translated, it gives CASSIDRGDTQYF.

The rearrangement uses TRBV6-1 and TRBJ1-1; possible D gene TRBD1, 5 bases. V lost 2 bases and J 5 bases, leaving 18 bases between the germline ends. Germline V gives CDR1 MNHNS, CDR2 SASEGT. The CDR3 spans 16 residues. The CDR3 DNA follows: TGTGCCAGCAGTGAATTCCCACAGTCGGGGGGGACTGAAGCTTTCTTT. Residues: CASSEFPQSGGTEAFF.

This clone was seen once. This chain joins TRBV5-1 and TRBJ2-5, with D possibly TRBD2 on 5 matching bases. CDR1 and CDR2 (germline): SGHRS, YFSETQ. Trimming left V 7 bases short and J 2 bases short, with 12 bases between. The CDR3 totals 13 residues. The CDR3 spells CASGRGGQETQYF. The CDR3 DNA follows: TGCGCCAGCGGCCGAGGAGGTCAAGAGACCCAGTACTTC.

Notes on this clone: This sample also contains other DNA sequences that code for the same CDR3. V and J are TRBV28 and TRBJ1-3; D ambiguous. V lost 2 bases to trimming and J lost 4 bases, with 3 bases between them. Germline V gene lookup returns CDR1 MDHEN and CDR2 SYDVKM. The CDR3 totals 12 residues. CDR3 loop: CASSLGGNTIYF. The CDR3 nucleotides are TGTGCCAGCAGTTTAGGCGGAAACACCATATATTTT.

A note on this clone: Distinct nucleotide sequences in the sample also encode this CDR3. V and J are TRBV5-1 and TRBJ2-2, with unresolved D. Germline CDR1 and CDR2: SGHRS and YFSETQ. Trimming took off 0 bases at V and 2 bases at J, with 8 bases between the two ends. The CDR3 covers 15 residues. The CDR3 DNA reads TGCGCCAGCAGCTTGGATACGGGTAACACCGGGGAGCTGTTTTTT. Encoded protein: CASSLDTGNTGELFF.

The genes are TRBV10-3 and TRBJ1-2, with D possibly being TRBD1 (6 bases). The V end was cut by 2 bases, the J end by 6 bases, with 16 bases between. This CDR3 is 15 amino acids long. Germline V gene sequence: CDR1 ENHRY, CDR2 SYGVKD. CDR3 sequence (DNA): TGTGCCATCAGTGAGGACTTGTCGGGGGGGCATGGCTACACCTTC. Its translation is CAISEDLSGGHGYTF.

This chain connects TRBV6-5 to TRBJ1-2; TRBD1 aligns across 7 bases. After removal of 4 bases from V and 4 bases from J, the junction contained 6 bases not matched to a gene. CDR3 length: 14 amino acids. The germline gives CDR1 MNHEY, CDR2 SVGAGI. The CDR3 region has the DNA TGTGCCAGCAGTTCAGGGGGACTGAGCTATGGCTACACCTTC. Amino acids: CASSSGGLSYGYTF.

CDR3 loop: CASSFRTNYGYTF. DNA for the CDR3: TGTGCCAGCAGCTTTAGGACTAACTATGGCTACACCTTC. The chain links TRBV7-8 to TRBJ1-2; D gene uncertain. Germline lookup yields CDR1 SGHVS and CDR2 FQNEAQ. The CDR3 contains 13 residues. The V end was cut by 3 bases, the J end by 0 bases, with 5 bases between.